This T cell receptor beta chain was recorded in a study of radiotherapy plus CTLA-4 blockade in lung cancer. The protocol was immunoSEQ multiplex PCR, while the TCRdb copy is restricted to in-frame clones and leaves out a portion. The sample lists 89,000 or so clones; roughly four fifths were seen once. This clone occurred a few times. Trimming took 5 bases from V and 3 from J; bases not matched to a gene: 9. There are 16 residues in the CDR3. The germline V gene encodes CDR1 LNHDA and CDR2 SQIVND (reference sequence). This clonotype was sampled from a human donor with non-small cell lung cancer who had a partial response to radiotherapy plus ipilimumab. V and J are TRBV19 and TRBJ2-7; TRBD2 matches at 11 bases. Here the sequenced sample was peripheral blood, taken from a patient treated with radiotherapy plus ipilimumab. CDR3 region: CASSVTTSGAVYEQYF. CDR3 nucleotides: TGTGCCAGTAGTGTCACGACTAGCGGGGCCGTCTACGAGCAGTACTTC.